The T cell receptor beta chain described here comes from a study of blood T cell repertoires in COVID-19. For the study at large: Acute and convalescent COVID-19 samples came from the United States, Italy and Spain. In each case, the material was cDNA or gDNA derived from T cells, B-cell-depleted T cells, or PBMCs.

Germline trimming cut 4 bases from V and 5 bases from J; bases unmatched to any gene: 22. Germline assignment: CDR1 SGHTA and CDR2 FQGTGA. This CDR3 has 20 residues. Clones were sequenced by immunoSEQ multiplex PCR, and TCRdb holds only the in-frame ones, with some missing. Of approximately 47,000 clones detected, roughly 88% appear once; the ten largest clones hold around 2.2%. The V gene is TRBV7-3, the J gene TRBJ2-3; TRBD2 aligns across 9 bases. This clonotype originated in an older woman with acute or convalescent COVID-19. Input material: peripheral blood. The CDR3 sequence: CASSSSLAFWAGGPVDTQYF. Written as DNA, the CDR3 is TGTGCCAGCAGCTCGTCACTAGCATTTTGGGCGGGAGGGCCGGTAGATACGCAGTATTTT.